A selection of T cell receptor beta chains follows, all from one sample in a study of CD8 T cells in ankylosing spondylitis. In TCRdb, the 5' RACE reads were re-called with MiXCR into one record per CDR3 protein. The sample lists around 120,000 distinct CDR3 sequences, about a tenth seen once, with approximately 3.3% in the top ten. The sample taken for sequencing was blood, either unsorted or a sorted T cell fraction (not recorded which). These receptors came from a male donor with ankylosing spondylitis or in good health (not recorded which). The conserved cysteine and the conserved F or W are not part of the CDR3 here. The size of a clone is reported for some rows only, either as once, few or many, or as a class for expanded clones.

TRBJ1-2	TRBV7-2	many	ASSKTGGEWYGYT
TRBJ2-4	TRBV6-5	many	ASSYSLGIGIQY
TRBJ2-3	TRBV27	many	ASSPLATTSGSRFTDTQY
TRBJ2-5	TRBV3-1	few	ASSQEPRKTQY
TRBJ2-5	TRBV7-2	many	ASSSRYREETQY
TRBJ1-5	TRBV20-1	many	SAVQGRNQPQH
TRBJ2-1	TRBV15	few	ATSRAPPPFYYNEQF
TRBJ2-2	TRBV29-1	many	SVEIVRQGFNTGELF
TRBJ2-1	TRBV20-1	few	SAPTGTNSYNEQF
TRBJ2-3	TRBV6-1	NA	ASSEDDSSTDTQY
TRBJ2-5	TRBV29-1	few	SVFGFTETQY
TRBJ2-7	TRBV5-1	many	ASSLQQTSLLLPYEQY
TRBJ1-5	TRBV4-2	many	ASSQVGQGAINQPQH
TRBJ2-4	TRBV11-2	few	ASSLRAVQGNIQY
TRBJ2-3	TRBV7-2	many	ASSWKREGGTDTQY
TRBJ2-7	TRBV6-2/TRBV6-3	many	ASTGLAGGEVEQY
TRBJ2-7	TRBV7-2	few	ASRNRDRPFYEQY
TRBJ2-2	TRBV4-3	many	ASSHEGQGVSGELF
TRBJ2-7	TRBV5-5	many	ASSLASVSNEQY
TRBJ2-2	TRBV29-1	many	SVDSTDTGELF
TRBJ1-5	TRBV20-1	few	SASVREGNQPQH
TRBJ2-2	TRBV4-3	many	ASSQVFNGITGELF
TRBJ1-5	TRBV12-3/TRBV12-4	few	ASSLGGYGNQPQH
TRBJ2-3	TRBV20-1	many	SGVAMGQRGTDTQY
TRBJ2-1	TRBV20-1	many	SAPPTSGRVNEQF
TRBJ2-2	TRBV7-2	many	ASSLAAVGELF
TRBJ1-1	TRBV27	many	ASKGLGAGGPNTEAF
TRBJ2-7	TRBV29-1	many	SVEDQQTNY
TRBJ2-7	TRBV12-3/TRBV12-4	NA	ASSSGQGIGEQY
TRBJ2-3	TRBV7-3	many	ASSLRQNRSGTYTDTQY
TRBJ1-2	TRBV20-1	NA	SASPNPGQGFGYT
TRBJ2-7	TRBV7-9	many	ASSLDLAGGPYEQY
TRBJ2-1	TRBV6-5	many	ASSYRDNEQF
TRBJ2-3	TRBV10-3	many	AIASPLDTQY
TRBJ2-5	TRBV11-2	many	ASSLLVPTELYQETQY
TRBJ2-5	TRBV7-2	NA	ASSLGGGLNQETQY
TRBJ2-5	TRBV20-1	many	SARLAGNQETQY
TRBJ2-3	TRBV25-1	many	ASSDPSGSDTQY
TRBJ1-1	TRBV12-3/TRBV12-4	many	ASSLSGGTEAF
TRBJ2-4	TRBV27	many	ASSLFGLGWAKNIQY
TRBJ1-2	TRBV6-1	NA	ASSKRQEVRLYGYT
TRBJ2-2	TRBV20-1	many	SAREGRAGELF
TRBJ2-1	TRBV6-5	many	ASSYSGLAGERGYNEQF
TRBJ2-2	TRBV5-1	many	ASSLASGNTGELF
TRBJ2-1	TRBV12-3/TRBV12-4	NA	ASSLRLAGGYSDNEQF
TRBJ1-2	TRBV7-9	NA	ASTRRGQLLNYGYT
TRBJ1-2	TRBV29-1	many	SVVRSDRGYRYT
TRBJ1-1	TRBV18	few	ASSLHADGPEAF
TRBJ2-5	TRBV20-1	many	SAVLPGLTETQY
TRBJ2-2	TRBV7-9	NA	ASSFQLSGRGTGELF
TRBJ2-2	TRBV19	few	ASRIGVQNTGELF
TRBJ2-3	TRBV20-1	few	SANPLSGGGTDTQY
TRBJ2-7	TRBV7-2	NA	ASSLESLAHSYEQY